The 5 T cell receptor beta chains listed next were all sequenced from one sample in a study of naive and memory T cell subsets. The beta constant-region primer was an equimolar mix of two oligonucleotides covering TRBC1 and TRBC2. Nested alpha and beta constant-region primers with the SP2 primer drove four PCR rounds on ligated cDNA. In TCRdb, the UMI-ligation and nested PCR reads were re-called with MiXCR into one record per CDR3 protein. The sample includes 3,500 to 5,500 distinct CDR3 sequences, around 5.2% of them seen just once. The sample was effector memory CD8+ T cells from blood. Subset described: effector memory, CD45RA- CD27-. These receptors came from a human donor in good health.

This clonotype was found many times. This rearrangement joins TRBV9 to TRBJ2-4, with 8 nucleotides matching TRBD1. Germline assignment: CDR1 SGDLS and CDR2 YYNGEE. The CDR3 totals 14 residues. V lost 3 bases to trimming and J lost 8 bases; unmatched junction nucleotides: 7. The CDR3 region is CASSAGQGPDIQYF. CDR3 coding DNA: TGTGCCAGCAGCGCCGGACAGGGACCAGACATTCAGTACTTC.

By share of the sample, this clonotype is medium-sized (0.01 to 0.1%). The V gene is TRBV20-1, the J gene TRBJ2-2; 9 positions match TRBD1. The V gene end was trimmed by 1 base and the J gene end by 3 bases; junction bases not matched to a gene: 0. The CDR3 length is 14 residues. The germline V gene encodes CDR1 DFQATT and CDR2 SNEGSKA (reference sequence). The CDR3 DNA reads TGCAGTGCTAGAGGACAGGGGGACACCGGGGAGCTGTTTTTT. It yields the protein CSARGQGDTGELFF.

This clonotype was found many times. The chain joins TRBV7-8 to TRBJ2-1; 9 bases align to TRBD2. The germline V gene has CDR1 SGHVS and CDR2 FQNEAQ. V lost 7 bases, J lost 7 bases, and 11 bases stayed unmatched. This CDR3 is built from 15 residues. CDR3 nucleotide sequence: TGTGCCAGCATCCAAACTAGCGGGTTAGGGAATGAGCAGTTCTTC. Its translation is CASIQTSGLGNEQFF. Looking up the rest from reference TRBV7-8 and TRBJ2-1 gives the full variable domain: GAGVSQSPRYKVAKRGQDVALRCDPISGHVSLFWYQQALGQGPEFLTYFQNEAQLDKSGLPSDRFFAERPEGSVSTLKIQRTQQEDSAVYLCASIQTSGLGNEQFFGPGTRLTVL.

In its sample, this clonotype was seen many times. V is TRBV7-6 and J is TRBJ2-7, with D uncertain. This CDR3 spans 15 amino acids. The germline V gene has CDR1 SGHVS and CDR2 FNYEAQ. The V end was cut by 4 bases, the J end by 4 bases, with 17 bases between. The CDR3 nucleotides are TGTGCCAGCAGCTCCAGGTCTGGGCCGGATTACGAGCAGTACTTC. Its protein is CASSSRSGPDYEQYF.

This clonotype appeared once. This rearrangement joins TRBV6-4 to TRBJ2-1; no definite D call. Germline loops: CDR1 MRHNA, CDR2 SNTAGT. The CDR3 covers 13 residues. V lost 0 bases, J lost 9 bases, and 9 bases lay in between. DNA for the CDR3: TGTGCCAGCAGTGACTCAAGTGAAGGTGAGCAGTTCTTC. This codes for CASSDSSEGEQFF.